This T cell receptor (beta chain) was captured by sequencing in a study of T-cell reconstitution after alpha-beta-depleted transplantation in children. Study-wide results and caveats: One year post-transplant, T-cell counts and diversity were largely derived from T cells produced anew.

Library preparation (for TCRbeta) was performed with unique molecular identifiers. Each CDR3 protein gets one entry after TCRdb re-called the PCR reads with MiXCR. Found here are 65,000 to 85,000 distinct CDR3 sequences, 11% of them singletons; the top ten hold around 13%. This clonotype was seen at least ten times. The antigen is not known. The V gene lost 5 bases and the J gene lost 3 bases, with 12 bases spanning the gap. The CDR3 covers 14 residues. Germline CDR1 SGHRS, CDR2 YFSETQ. This material consisted of PBMCs, taken before TCRalphabeta/CD19-depleted stem cell transplant. The chain has TRBV5-1 and TRBJ2-4; D might be TRBD1 or TRBD2, each matching 5 bases. The receptor was derived from a boy between 10 and 17 years old with acute myeloid leukemia, due to receive a stem cell transplant. The CDR3 sequence is CASSRGEGKNIQYF. CDR3 nucleotides: TGCGCCAGCAGTAGGGGCGAGGGCAAAAACATTCAGTACTTC. Drawing the rest from reference TRBV5-1 and TRBJ2-4, the complete variable domain is KAGVTQTPRYLIKTRGQQVTLSCSPISGHRSVSWYQQTPGQGLQFLFEYFSETQRNKGNFPGRFSGRQFSNSRSEMNVSTLELGDSALYLCASSRGEGKNIQYFGAGTRLSVL.